Below, 3 T cell receptor beta chains from the same sample are listed, as sequenced in a study of technical replicates of blood from a handful of donors. This table comes from immunoSEQ multiplex PCR, and its TCRdb copy is limited to in-frame clones, with some not included. This sample has about 99,000 clones, with 95% found just once. The sequencing input was T cells isolated from PBMCs. Every receptor here comes from a human donor in good health.

The J gene is TRBJ1-1, the V gene TRBV13; 8 bases fit TRBD1. V dropped 4 bases and J dropped 6; count of bases not matched to a gene: 7. CDR1 is PRHDT, CDR2 FYEKMQ, per germline (reference sequence). This CDR3 comprises 14 residues. The CDR3 coding sequence is TGTGCCAGCAGCTCACGGACAGGGAGGGCTGAAGCTTTCTTT. This codes for CASSSRTGRAEAFF.

The chain employs TRBV14 and TRBJ1-1; 9 nucleotides line up with TRBD1. Trimming took 0 bases from V and 0 from J; bases not matched to a gene: 11. From germline, CDR1 is SGHDN and CDR2 FVKESK. CDR3 length: 19 amino acids. This chain's CDR3 is CASSQDRGTGGRVNTEAFF. The CDR3, as DNA: TGTGCCAGCAGCCAAGATAGGGGAACAGGGGGCCGGGTGAACACTGAAGCTTTCTTT.

The rearrangement uses TRBV15 and TRBJ2-5; TRBD1 might be the D (5 bases). V was cut by 7 bases and J by 2 bases, with 20 bases left in between. Germline CDR1 and CDR2: LNHNV and YYDKDF (reference sequence). CDR3 length: 16 residues. Written as DNA, the CDR3 is TGTGCCACCACCCCGGATTTTGGGGCAAATCAAGAGACCCAGTACTTC. Translated, it gives CATTPDFGANQETQYF.